This paragraph reports one TCR beta chain. This entry is derived from a study of blood T cell repertoires in COVID-19. V was pared by 6 bases and J by 5 bases, with 8 bases of the junction left unmatched. The CDR3 spans 14 residues. CDR1 is WSHSY, CDR2 SAAADI, per germline. Sequenced by immunoSEQ multiplex PCR; TCRdb stores in-frame clones only, minus some. The data hold about 170,000 clones, with 83% observed a single time. The V and J genes are TRBV10-2 and TRBJ2-7, with 9 bases matching TRBD2. The receptor's source is a woman of 80 years or more with acute or convalescent COVID-19. Sequenced: peripheral blood. The DNA of the CDR3 is TGCGCCAGCAGGGGTAGCGGGAGCAGAAACGAGCAGTACTTC. This sequence encodes CASRGSGSRNEQYF.